These T cell receptor beta chains were read from a single sample in a study of shared clonotypes between healthy human individuals. Generated by immunoSEQ multiplex PCR, the TCRdb table keeps only in-frame clones and is missing some. The table has about 2,500,000 clones, more than 90% seen once; the top ten hold about 0.13%. Sequenced material: naive CD4+ T cells sorted from blood. The receptors were gathered from a man aged 18-30 years in good health. CDR3s include the opening cysteine and the closing phenylalanine or tryptophan. The D gene is left open where the match is weak.

v_call	j_call	d_call	cdr3_nt	cdr3_aa
TRBV5-4	TRBJ2-7	TRBD1	TGTGCCAGCAGCCGGGACAGGTTCTACGAGCAGTACTTC	CASSRDRFYEQYF
TRBV6-6	TRBJ2-7	TRBD1	TGTGCCACGATTCGGGACAGGGTAACAACCGAGCAGTACTTC	CATIRDRVTTEQYF
TRBV29-1	TRBJ1-2	-	TGCAGCGTTTCCTTGGAAGGAAACTATGGCTACACCTTC	CSVSLEGNYGYTF
TRBV29-1	TRBJ2-7	-	TGCAGCGCAAGACTAGATTCTCCCTACGAGCAGTACTTC	CSARLDSPYEQYF
TRBV5-1	TRBJ2-3	-	TGCGCCAGCAGCTTGGCCGGTTTGGCGAATACGCAGTATTTT	CASSLAGLANTQYF
TRBV29-1	TRBJ2-5	-	TGCAGCGTTGGCTGGAGGACTAAAGAGACCCAGTACTTC	CSVGWRTKETQYF
TRBV29-1	TRBJ2-4	TRBD2	TGCAGCGTCCTACCGGGACTAGCGGGAGGGATTATAGCCAAAAACATTCAGTACTTC	CSVLPGLAGGIIAKNIQYF
TRBV13	TRBJ2-2	-	TGTGCCAGCAGCTTTGACAGATACACCGGGGAGCTGTTTTTT	CASSFDRYTGELFF
TRBV6-6	TRBJ1-2	-	TGTGCCAGCAGTTACTCGGGCGGACCATATGGCTACACCTTC	CASSYSGGPYGYTF
TRBV2	TRBJ1-2	TRBD1	TGTGCCAGCAGACCCACAGGGGATAGTGGCTACACCTTC	CASRPTGDSGYTF